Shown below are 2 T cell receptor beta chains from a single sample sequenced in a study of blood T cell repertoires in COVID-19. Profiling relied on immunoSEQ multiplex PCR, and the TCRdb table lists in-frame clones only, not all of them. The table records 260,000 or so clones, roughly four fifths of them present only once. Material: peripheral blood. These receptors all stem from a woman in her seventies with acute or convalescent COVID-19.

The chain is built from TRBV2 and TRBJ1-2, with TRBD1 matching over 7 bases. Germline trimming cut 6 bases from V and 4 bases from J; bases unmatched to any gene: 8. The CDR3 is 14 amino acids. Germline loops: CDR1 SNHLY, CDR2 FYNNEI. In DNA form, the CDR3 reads TGTGCCAGCAGCGGAGGACAGGTCCTCTATGGCTACACCTTC. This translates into CASSGGQVLYGYTF.

As DNA, the CDR3 is TGTGCCAGCAGCCAGTCCAATAGCGGGGAAGAGACCCAGTACTTC. Translating gives CASSQSNSGEETQYF. The chain employs TRBV4-2 and TRBJ2-5; 8 bases are a match to TRBD2. The CDR3 spans 15 residues. The junction had 6 bases not matched to a gene; V was cut back by 3 bases and J by 3 bases. Per the germline V gene, CDR1 is LGHNA and CDR2 is YNFKEQ.